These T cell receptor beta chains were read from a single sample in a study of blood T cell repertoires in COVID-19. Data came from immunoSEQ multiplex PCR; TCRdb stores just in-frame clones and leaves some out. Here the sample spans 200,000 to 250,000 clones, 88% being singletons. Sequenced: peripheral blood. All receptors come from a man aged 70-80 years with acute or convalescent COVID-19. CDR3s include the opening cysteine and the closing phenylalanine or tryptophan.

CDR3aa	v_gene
CVRNGTRTRYGYTF	TRBV7-5
CASSRETTGILETQYF	TRBV3-1/TRBV3-2
CASTLWDGGNYGYTF	TRBV19
CASLQGASYNEQFF	TRBV6-6
CASSLLSYGVPIQYF	TRBV28
CASSLQNYGYTF	TRBV5-1
CASSLDATSNNEQFF	TRBV5-1
CASSYGGAGDQPQHF	TRBV6-2/TRBV6-3
CASSLLGSGGSSSYEQYF	TRBV28
CASSVDTGRSSYEQYF	TRBV9
CASRTDRGSRNEQFF	TRBV25-1
CASSLTGGLAEKLFF	TRBV5-1
CASRLPGGTEAFF	TRBV28
CASSLRDPGLAGGPWEQYF	TRBV5-1
CASSSVDRVGNQPQHF	TRBV5-5
CASSTHPGVEQYF	TRBV3-1/TRBV3-2
CASTQGSGILYSYEQYF	TRBV21-1
CASSPPSVTALTF	TRBV18
CASGGQGGNQPQHF	TRBV25-1
CASSYTWTGEGYGYTF	TRBV6-6
CASSLAGVNVGTEAFF	TRBV5-1
CASSPREGLNQPQHF	TRBV9
CASSQVPRTGELFF	TRBV3-1/TRBV3-2
CASSITGTGVREQFF	TRBV7-3
CAINPGASANTGELFF	TRBV10-3
CASSPPPNLGSTYGYTF	TRBV3-1/TRBV3-2
CASSHPTGNYGYTF	TRBV3-1/TRBV3-2
CASSFEDRTSYNEQFF	TRBV5-5
CASSPFGQSSYEQYF	TRBV7-9
CASSSDSGRGYEQYF	TRBV7-3
CASSLLAGGSYNEQFF	TRBV7-6
CASSSYGSNYGYTF	TRBV28
CASSIAGSYNEQFF	TRBV28
CASSLGSGTGELFF	TRBV5-1
CASGTGLAGGNEQFF	TRBV12-5
CASGQGLQETQYF	TRBV6-5
CASSFTGTSGNEQFF	TRBV7-2
CASSSQGGTGTGELFF	TRBV5-1
CASSQLQGGDTEAFF	TRBV4-2
CASSPASGRTNTGELFF	TRBV18
CASSLAENTGELFF	TRBV4-1
CSASEEGVSYEQYF	TRBV20-1
CASSLGQGQETQYF	TRBV28
CASSLFAGPNEQYF	TRBV7-9
CASSVLAGGSWDEQFF	TRBV2
CASSPNEQGLSYEQYF	TRBV18
CAISEGRGLYEQYF	TRBV10-3
CASSPTTSDVNEQYF	TRBV18
CASSGRLAGGPEQFF	TRBV2